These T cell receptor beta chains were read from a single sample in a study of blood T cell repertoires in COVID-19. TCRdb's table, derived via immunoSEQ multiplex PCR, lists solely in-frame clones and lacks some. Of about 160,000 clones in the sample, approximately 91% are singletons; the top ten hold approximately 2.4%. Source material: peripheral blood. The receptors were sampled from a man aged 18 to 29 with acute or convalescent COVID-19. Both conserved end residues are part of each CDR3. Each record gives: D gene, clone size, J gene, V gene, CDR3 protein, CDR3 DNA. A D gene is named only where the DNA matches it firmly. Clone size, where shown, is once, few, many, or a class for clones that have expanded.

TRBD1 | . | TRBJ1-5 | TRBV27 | CASSFRTGFLPQHF | TGTGCCAGCAGTTTCCGGACAGGGTTTTTGCCCCAGCATTTT
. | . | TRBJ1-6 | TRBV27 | CASSWMTSPDSPLHF | TGTGCCAGCAGTTGGATGACTTCACCAGATTCACCCCTCCACTTT
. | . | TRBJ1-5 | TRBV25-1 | CASSEIGTEQPQHF | TGTGCCAGCAGTGAAATAGGTACGGAGCAGCCCCAGCATTTT
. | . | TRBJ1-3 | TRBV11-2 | CASSPDMFPGNTIYF | TGTGCCAGCAGCCCCGACATGTTCCCTGGAAACACCATATATTTT
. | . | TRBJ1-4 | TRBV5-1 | CASRPSTNNEKLFF | TGCGCCAGCAGGCCGAGTACTAATAATGAAAAACTGTTTTTT
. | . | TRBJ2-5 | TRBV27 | CASSLRAWGVPETQYF | TGTGCCAGCAGTTTACGGGCGTGGGGGGTCCCAGAGACCCAGTACTTC
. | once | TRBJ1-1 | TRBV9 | CASSGRDLQAFF | TGTGCCAGCAGCGGGAGGGACTTACAAGCTTTCTTT
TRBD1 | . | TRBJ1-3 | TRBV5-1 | CASSLQEGDSYDSGNTIYF | TGCGCCAGCAGCTTACAAGAAGGGGACAGTTACGACTCTGGAAACACCATATATTTT
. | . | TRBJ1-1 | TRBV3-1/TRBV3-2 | CASSQEGGGHLNTEAFF | TGTGCCAGCAGCCAAGAAGGGGGGGGACATTTGAACACTGAAGCTTTCTTT
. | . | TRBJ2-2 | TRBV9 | CASSVEEGPAAGELFF | TGTGCCAGCAGCGTAGAGGAGGGCCCCGCCGCCGGGGAGCTGTTTTTT
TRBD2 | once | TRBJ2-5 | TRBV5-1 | CASSSRPSGQETQYF | TGCGCCAGCAGCTCCCGCCCTAGCGGACAAGAGACCCAGTACTTC
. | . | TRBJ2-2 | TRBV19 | CASEISVDTGELFF | TGTGCCAGTGAAATTAGTGTAGACACCGGGGAGCTGTTTTTT
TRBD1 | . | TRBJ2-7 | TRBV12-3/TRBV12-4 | CASSNGQGEQYF | TGTGCCAGCAGCAACGGACAGGGCGAGCAGTACTTC
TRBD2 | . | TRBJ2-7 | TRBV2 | CASRATSGGSREQYF | TGTGCCAGCAGGGCTACTAGCGGGGGGTCCAGGGAGCAGTACTTC
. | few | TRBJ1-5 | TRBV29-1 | CSVEDGRGQPQHF | TGCAGCGTTGAAGATGGTAGGGGTCAGCCCCAGCATTTT
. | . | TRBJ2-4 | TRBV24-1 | CATSAPRDPQAKNIQYF | TGTGCCACCAGTGCCCCGCGGGATCCCCAAGCCAAAAACATTCAGTACTTC
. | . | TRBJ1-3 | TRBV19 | CASSPRTFGYTIYF | TGTGCCAGTAGTCCGCGGACATTTGGGTACACCATATATTTT
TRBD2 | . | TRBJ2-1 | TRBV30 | CAWSKSLAGRSEQFF | TGTGCCTGGAGTAAGAGCCTAGCGGGAAGGAGTGAGCAGTTCTTC
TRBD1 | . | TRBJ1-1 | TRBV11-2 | CASSPGPDRGEAFF | TGTGCCAGCAGCCCCGGGCCGGACAGGGGCGAAGCTTTCTTT
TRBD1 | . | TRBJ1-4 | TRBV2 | CASIDRGLLGTNEKLFF | TGTGCCAGCATCGACAGGGGGCTTCTCGGAACTAATGAAAAACTGTTTTTT
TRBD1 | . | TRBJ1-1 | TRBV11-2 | CASSSGQYTEAFF | TGTGCCAGCAGCTCGGGACAGTACACTGAAGCTTTCTTT
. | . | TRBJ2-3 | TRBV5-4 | CASSLAGGRIDTQYF | TGTGCCAGCAGCTTGGCGGGGGGCCGCATCGATACGCAGTATTTT
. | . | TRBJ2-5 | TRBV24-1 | CATSRGSGGPETQYF | TGTGCCACCAGTCGGGGGTCGGGCGGGCCCGAGACCCAGTACTTC
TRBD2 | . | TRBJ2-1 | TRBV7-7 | CASSHPRLADNEQFF | TGTGCCAGCAGCCACCCACGACTAGCGGACAATGAGCAGTTCTTC
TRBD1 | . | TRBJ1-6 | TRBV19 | CASNPRLGFSGGGSPLHF | TGTGCCAGTAACCCCCGACTCGGGTTTTCAGGGGGTGGTTCACCCCTCCACTTT
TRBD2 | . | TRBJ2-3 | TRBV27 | CASSLASGRARTDTQYF | TGTGCCAGCAGTTTGGCTAGCGGGAGGGCCCGGACAGATACGCAGTATTTT
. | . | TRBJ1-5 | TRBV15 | CATGNSGWVDQPQHF | TGTGCCACGGGGAATTCAGGGTGGGTAGATCAGCCCCAGCATTTT
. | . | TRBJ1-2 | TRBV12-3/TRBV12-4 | CASSLSTSRGYTF | TGTGCCAGCAGTTTATCAACCTCCCGGGGCTACACCTTC
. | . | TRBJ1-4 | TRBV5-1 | CASSRSPEVDEKLFF | TGCGCCAGCAGCCGCTCGCCAGAGGTGGATGAAAAACTGTTTTTT
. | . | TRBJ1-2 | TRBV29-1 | CSVREGANYGYTF | TGCAGCGTCAGGGAGGGAGCTAACTATGGCTACACCTTC
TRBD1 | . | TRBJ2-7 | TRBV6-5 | CASTKGRDRAYEQYF | TGTGCCAGCACCAAGGGGAGGGACAGGGCCTACGAGCAGTACTTC
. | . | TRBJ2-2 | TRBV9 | CASSVSPPGSGVAGELFF | TGTGCCAGCAGCGTATCCCCCCCGGGATCGGGGGTCGCCGGGGAGCTGTTTTTT
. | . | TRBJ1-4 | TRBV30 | CAWDRGLTDEKLFF | TGTGCCTGGGATCGAGGGTTGACGGATGAAAAACTGTTTTTT
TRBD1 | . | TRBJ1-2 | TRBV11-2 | CASSRRQGPANYGYTF | TGTGCCAGCAGCCGTAGACAGGGCCCAGCTAACTATGGCTACACCTTC
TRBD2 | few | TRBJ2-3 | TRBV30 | CACQKGGLAGDTQYF | TGTGCCTGTCAAAAGGGGGGACTAGCGGGAGATACGCAGTATTTT
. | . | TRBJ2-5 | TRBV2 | CASKLEAGETQYF | TGTGCCAGCAAGTTAGAGGCAGGGGAGACCCAGTACTTC
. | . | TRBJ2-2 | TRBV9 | CASSVVSSTGELFF | TGTGCCAGCAGCGTAGTAAGTAGCACCGGGGAGCTGTTTTTT
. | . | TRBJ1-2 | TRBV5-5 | CASRPQQGNYGYTF | TGTGCCAGCAGGCCCCAACAGGGTAACTATGGCTACACCTTC
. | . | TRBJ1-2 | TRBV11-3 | CASSCPRDTDYGYTF | TGTGCCAGCAGCTGCCCTCGTGACACAGACTATGGCTACACCTTC
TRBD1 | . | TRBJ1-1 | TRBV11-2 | CASSYRDRGVYTEAFF | TGTGCCAGCAGCTACCGGGACAGGGGGGTTTATACTGAAGCTTTCTTT
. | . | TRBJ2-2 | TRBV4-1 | CASSQRDRSPAAGELFF | TGCGCCAGCAGCCAACGGGATAGAAGCCCGGCCGCCGGGGAGCTGTTTTTT
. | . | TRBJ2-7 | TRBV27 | CASRVRQGLEEQYF | TGTGCCAGCAGGGTTAGGCAGGGTCTGGAAGAGCAGTACTTC
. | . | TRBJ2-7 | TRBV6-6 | CASSHQGHPPYEQYF | TGTGCCAGCAGTCACCAGGGACACCCTCCCTACGAGCAGTACTTC
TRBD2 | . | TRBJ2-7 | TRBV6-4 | CASSLSISGVNYEQYF | TGTGCCAGCAGTTTATCGATTAGCGGGGTCAACTACGAGCAGTACTTC
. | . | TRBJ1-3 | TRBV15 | CATSRTWGVLKDSGNTIYF | TGTGCCACCAGCAGAACTTGGGGGGTTCTCAAAGACTCTGGAAACACCATATATTTT